This TCR beta chain emerged from a study of CD8 T cells in Susac syndrome. Roughly 0.45 to 1 ug RNA was reverse transcribed with random hexamers. TCR beta CDR3 was amplified by immunoSEQ covering 54 Vbeta and 13 Jbeta. TCRdb called the immunoSEQ multiplex PCR reads again in MiXCR, with one record for every CDR3 protein. The profile shows a few hundred thousand distinct CDR3 sequences, 70% to 90% of them singletons. Germline CDR1 reads SGDLS; CDR2 reads YYNGEE. The CDR3 has 13 residues. V was cut by 7 bases and J by 2 bases, with 11 bases left in between. The source of this sequence is a human donor with multiple sclerosis. The chain employs TRBV9 and TRBJ2-3; a weak D match, TRBD1 (6 bases). The material sequenced was CD8+ T cells from PBMCs. In DNA, the CDR3 is TGTGCCAGCCACAGGGTTCTCACAGATACGCAGTATTTT. Protein sequence: CASHRVLTDTQYF.